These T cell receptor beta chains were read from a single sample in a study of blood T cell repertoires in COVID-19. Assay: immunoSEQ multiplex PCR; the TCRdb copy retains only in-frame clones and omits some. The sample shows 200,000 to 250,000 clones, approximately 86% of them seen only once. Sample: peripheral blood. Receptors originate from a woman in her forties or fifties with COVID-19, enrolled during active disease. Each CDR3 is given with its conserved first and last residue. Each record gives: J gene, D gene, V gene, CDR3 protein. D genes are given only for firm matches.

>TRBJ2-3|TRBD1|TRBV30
CAWSVGSGGGDTQYF
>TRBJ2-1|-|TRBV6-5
CASRSAYNEQFF
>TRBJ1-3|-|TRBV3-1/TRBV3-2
CASSQGTGYVAGNTIYF
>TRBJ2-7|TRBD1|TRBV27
CASGTGPKGEQYF
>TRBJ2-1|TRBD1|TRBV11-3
CASSLRDRGDNEQFF
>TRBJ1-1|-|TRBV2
CASSDRDGGNTEAFF
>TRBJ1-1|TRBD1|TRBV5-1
CASSFLGGDYNGEAFF
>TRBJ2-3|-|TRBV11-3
CASSYPGRDTQYF
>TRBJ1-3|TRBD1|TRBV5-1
CASSRRPGQGTGNTIYF
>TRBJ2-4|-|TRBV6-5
CAGSAGDIQYF
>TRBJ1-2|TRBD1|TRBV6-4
CASSEGDRGGYTF
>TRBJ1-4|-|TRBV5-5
CASSSSGRLEKLFF
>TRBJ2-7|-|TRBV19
CASSPGQLGSYEQYF
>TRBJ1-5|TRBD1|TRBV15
CATSRGIGDRDSNQPQHF
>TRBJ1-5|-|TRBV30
CAWSGTALNQPQHF
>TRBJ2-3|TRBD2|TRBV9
CASSVGLAGAGASTDTQYF
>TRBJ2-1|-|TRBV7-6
CASSLPGGGRGAYNEQFF
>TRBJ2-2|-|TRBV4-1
CASSGSYF
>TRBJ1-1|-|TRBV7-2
CASSLRGGVNTEAFF
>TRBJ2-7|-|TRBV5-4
CASSLNGGYEQYF
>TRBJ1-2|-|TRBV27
CASRGGYGYTF
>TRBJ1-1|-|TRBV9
CASSVGDSHNTEAFF
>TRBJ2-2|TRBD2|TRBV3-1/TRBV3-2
CASSRPGGTGELFF
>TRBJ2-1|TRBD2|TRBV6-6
CASSYSSGGGNEQFF
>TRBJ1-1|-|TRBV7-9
CASTSGGAIPNAEAFF
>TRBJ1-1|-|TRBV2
CASSLIPSGQTFEAFF
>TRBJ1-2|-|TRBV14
CASRPNTGTQAEGYGYTF
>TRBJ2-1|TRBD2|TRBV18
CASSPRNPIGAGGFYNEQFF
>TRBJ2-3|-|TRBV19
CASSSAGRSTDTQYF
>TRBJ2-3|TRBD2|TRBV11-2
CASSPRAGGSTDTQYF
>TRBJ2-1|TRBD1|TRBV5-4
CASSLGQEYNEQFF
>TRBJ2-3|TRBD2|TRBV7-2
CASSQFYAGGTDTQYF
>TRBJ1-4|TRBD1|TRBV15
CATSSRDRNHEKLFF
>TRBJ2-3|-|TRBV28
CASSHRTSYTQYF
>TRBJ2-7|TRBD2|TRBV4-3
CASSPSRGGSYEQYF
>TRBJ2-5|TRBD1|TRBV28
CASSLSEGARKGETQYF
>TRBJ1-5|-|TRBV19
CASSPGGYVSNQPQHF
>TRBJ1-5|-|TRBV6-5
CASSQGNQPQHF
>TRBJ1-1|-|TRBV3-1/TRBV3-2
CASSSRWRSTEAFF
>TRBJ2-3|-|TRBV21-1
CAPTRTSETRTDTQYF
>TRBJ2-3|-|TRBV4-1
CASSQESTGSRQYF
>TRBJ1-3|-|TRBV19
CASTLTVDPGNTIYF
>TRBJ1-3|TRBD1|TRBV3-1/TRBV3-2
CASSQGDRVNTIYF
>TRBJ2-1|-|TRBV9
CASSVDQGRSYNEQFF
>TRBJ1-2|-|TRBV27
CASSLAGTYGYTF
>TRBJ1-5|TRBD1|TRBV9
CASGQGVLGNQPQHF
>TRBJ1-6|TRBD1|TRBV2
CASSLVGQKSSYNSPLHF
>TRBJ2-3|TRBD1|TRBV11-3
CASSLPGQGSTDTQYF
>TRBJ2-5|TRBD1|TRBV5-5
CASSLEMGRTGVLETQYF
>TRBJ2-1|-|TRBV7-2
CASSLRRQPYNEQFF
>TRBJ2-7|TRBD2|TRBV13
CASSLTLAGGLEEQYF
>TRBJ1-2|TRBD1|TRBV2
CASSGDRGYGYTF